These 14 T cell receptor beta chains were sequenced from one sample in a study of regulatory T cells in long-lasting Graves disease. Combining iRepertoire HTBI primers with Arm-PCR of CDR3 regions, the authors built TCR beta libraries. TCRdb re-called the multiplex PCR reads with MiXCR, one entry per CDR3 protein. This table holds a few hundred thousand distinct CDR3 sequences, 20% to 25% found once. Time point denoted: newly diagnosed GD, antithyroid drugs for less than 3 months. From PBMCs, RNA was extracted and then used to make the TCR library. The sequencing used peripheral blood mononuclear cells (PBMCs), collected at new diagnosis, from a patient treated with antithyroid drugs. The receptors come from a female donor with Graves disease.

This clonotype has a count of ten or more. The chain is built from TRBV11-2 and TRBJ1-2; D is perhaps TRBD1 (6 bases). V shed 1 base and J shed 4 bases, with 13 bases lying between them. The CDR3 contains 15 residues. The germline V gene encodes CDR1 SGHAT and CDR2 FQNNGV. CDR3 nucleotide sequence: TGTGCCAGCAGCTTAGTAACCCAGGGGACCTATGGCTACACCTTC. Its translation is CASSLVTQGTYGYTF.

This clonotype was observed many times. The rearrangement joins TRBV2 to TRBJ1-4, with D uncertain. Between the trimmed V and J ends, which lost 7 bases and 7 bases, there was a span of 16 bases. The CDR3 has 14 amino acids. The germline V gene has CDR1 SNHLY and CDR2 FYNNEI. CDR3 nucleotides: TGTGCCAGCAACACAGAATCAGCGGGTGAAAAACTGTTTTTT. Amino acid sequence: CASNTESAGEKLFF.

This clonotype was counted many times. The J gene is TRBJ2-7, the V gene TRBV15; 8 bases agree with TRBD1. V shed 2 bases and J 2 bases; nucleotides not matched to a gene: 5. The germline V gene encodes CDR1 LNHNV and CDR2 YYDKDF (reference sequence). The CDR3 is 15 amino acids. The CDR3 DNA is TGTGCCACCAGCAGAACCACAGGGGGAGCCTACGAGCAGTACTTC. This gives the protein CATSRTTGGAYEQYF.

This clonotype has just a few counts. The chain is built from TRBV12-3 or TRBV12-4 and TRBJ1-5; 10 bases fit TRBD1. The CDR3 is made up of 14 amino acids. V gave up 6 bases and J gave up 4 bases; unmatched junction bases: 3. CDR3 loop: CASSGQGENQPQHF. The CDR3 bases are TGTGCCAGCAGCGGACAGGGGGAGAATCAGCCCCAGCATTTT.

The rearrangement links TRBV28 to TRBJ2-7; a possible D gene is TRBD1 (5 bases). The germline CDR1 and CDR2 sequences are MDHEN and SYDVKM. This CDR3 has 15 residues. The germline V and J ends were trimmed by 2 bases and 3 bases, with 14 bases remaining between them. CDR3 DNA: TGTGCCAGCAGTTTACTGGACACAAGCCGCTACGAGCAGTACTTC. Amino acids: CASSLLDTSRYEQYF.

The chain recombines TRBV30 with TRBJ1-5; no clear D. Per germline, CDR1 GTSNPN and CDR2 SVGIG (reference sequence). V was trimmed by 5 bases and J by 5 bases, leaving 13 bases between them. The CDR3 is 13 residues long. CDR3 in DNA: TGTGCCTGGCAAGGACGGTACGATCAGCCCCAGCATTTT. Residues: CAWQGRYDQPQHF.

The V gene is TRBV4-3, the J gene TRBJ1-4; 10 positions match TRBD1. The germline CDR1 and CDR2 sequences are LGHNA and YSLEER. V shed 1 base and J 5 bases; nucleotides not matched to a gene: 1. This CDR3 comprises 15 residues. This chain's CDR3 is CASSQVGQGNEKLFF. In DNA form, the CDR3 reads TGCGCCAGCAGCCAAGTGGGACAGGGGAATGAAAAACTGTTTTTT.

There are many counts of this clonotype. The V gene is TRBV14, the J gene TRBJ2-1; D tentatively reads TRBD1 or TRBD2 (6 bases each). V lost 4 bases, J lost 12 bases, and 19 bases lay in between. This CDR3 is built from 14 residues. CDR1 SGHDN and CDR2 FVKESK come from the germline V gene. The CDR3 nucleotides are TGTGCCAGCAGCCTGAGCGGCCCGGGGGCGGGGCAGTTCTTC. It translates to CASSLSGPGAGQFF.

Worth noting for this clonotype: Given a much more abundant clone one base away, this may be a read error. The V gene is TRBV7-2, the J gene TRBJ2-5; TRBD2 aligns across 13 bases. Germline CDR1 and CDR2: SGHTA and FQGNSA. The CDR3 length is 16 residues. Losses at the gene ends were 5 bases for V and 5 bases for J; bases not matched to a gene: 8. CDR3 DNA sequence: TGTGCCAGCAGCCACGGACTAGCGGGGGAAGGGGAGACCCAGTACTTC. The encoded protein is CASSHGLAGEGETQYF.

In this sample, this clonotype turned up many times. The chain employs TRBV20-1 and TRBJ2-3; TRBD2 matches at 11 bases. Germline CDR1 and CDR2: DFQATT and SNEGSKA (reference sequence). J lost 0 bases, V lost 6 bases, and 11 bases had no gene match. CDR3 length equals 17 residues. The CDR3 loop is CSARGISGGVSTDTQYF. As DNA, the CDR3 is TGCAGTGCCAGGGGAATTAGCGGGGGGGTAAGCACAGATACGCAGTATTTT.

This clonotype was found many times. The V call is TRBV12-3 or TRBV12-4, the J call TRBJ1-2; no reliable D call. The CDR3 consists of 15 residues. V was pared by 4 bases and J by 7 bases, with 19 bases between. The CDR3 DNA reads as TGTGCCAGCAGTTCACCCCAGGCCTTGAAGGGTGGCTACACCTTC. Amino acid sequence: CASSSPQALKGGYTF.

This clonotype was seen many times. The rearrangement links TRBV5-4 to TRBJ2-4; D gene ambiguous. CDR1 is SGHNT and CDR2 is YYREEE in the germline V gene (reference sequence). The CDR3 sequence is 13 residues long. Trimming cost V 1 base and J 8 bases, with 10 bases left between them. This CDR3 reads CASSLSGPDIQYF. In DNA, the CDR3 is TGTGCCAGCAGCTTGAGTGGGCCTGACATTCAGTACTTC.

This clonotype was detected ten times or more. V gene TRBV19 combines with J gene TRBJ1-1; D perhaps matches TRBD1 (6 bases). Trimming shortened V by 3 bases and J by 6 bases, and 17 bases separated the two germline ends. CDR1 and CDR2 (germline): LNHDA, SQIVND (reference sequence). CDR3 size: 15 residues. The CDR3 nucleotides read TGTGCCAGTAGTATGCTCCCGGGGGCTCTTTCTGAAGCTTTCTTT. Translation gives CASSMLPGALSEAFF.

This clonotype was recorded a few times. The J gene is TRBJ2-5, the V gene TRBV4-3, with D possibly TRBD2 on 5 matching bases. CDR1 and CDR2 from the germline V gene are LGHNA and YSLEER. CDR3 length: 14 residues. V lost 0 bases to trimming and J lost 5 bases, with 10 bases between them. CDR3 sequence reads: CASSQDISGETQYF. The CDR3, as DNA: TGCGCCAGCAGCCAAGATATCTCGGGGGAGACCCAGTACTTC.